Below are 20 T cell receptor beta chains sequenced from a single sample in a study of blood T cell repertoires in COVID-19. Generated by immunoSEQ multiplex PCR, the TCRdb table keeps only in-frame clones and is missing some. The top ten hold approximately 1.2% of the sample, which has 85,000 to 90,000 clones, 86% seen once. The sample consisted of peripheral blood. These receptors were collected from an elderly man with active or convalescent COVID-19.

This clone was found once. The gene calls are TRBV18 and TRBJ1-1; tentative D call: TRBD1 (6 bases). V gave up 6 bases and J gave up 7 bases, with 9 bases separating them. This CDR3 is 11 amino acids long. Germline V gene data show CDR1 as KGHSH and CDR2 as LQKENI. The CDR3 DNA is TGTGCCAGCTCCGGCAGGGGTGAAGCTTTCTTT. Translating it yields CASSGRGEAFF.

This chain connects TRBV6-5 to TRBJ2-7; 7 bases line up with TRBD1. The length of the CDR3 is 15 residues. The V and J ends lost 5 bases and 1 base, in that order; junction bases with no gene match: 8. Germline CDR1 is MNHEY and CDR2 is SVGAGI. CDR3 in amino acids: CASSLTGTASYEQYF. The CDR3 DNA is TGTGCCAGCAGTCTAACCGGGACAGCGTCCTACGAGCAGTACTTC.

V is TRBV7-2 and J is TRBJ1-1; a weak D match, TRBD1 (5 bases). Trimming cost V 5 bases and J 2 bases, with 12 bases left between them. The CDR3 has 14 amino acids. In germline, CDR1 is SGHTA, CDR2 FQGNSA. The CDR3 nucleotides read TGTGCCAGCAGCATACAGACAGTTAACACTGAAGCTTTCTTT. Protein: CASSIQTVNTEAFF.

The rearrangement uses TRBV29-1 and TRBJ1-5; D gene uncertain. Trimming cost V 4 bases and J 6 bases, with 13 bases left between them. This CDR3 is 13 amino acids long. Germline CDR1 is SQVTM and CDR2 is ANQGSEA. CDR3 DNA: TGCAGCGTTGTCGCGGGCGCGGGTCAGCCCCAGCATTTT. Protein sequence: CSVVAGAGQPQHF. Complete variable domain (other parts from reference TRBV29-1 and TRBJ1-5): SAVISQKPSRDICQRGTSLTIQCQVDSQVTMMFWYRQQPGQSLTLIATANQGSEATYESGFVIDKFPISRPNLTFSTLTVSNMSPEDSSIYLCSVVAGAGQPQHFGDGTRLSIL.

The rearrangement uses TRBV6-2 or TRBV6-3 and TRBJ1-1; D is unresolved. Germline CDR1 reads MNHEY; CDR2 reads SVGEGT. Trimming pared 5 bases from V and 1 base from J, leaving 11 bases between. The CDR3 runs 14 residues. CDR3 DNA: TGTGCCAGCAGTCAAACCTTGGCGAACACTGAAGCTTTCTTT. Its translation is CASSQTLANTEAFF.

This clone was observed a handful of times. The chain uses TRBV19 and TRBJ2-7, with 9 bases that match TRBD2. Germline CDR1 LNHDA, CDR2 SQIVND (reference sequence). V lost 4 bases to trimming and J lost 0 bases; unmatched junction nucleotides: 1. The CDR3 runs to 14 residues. The CDR3 reads CASSRLAASYEQYF. The DNA for the CDR3 is TGTGCCAGTAGTAGACTAGCGGCCTCCTACGAGCAGTACTTC.

The genes are TRBV12-3 or TRBV12-4 and TRBJ1-1; TRBD1 might be the D (5 bases). Trimming shortened V by 0 bases and J by 11 bases, and 7 bases separated the two germline ends. The CDR3 length is 11 residues. Written as DNA, the CDR3 is TGTGCCAGCAGTTTAGCAGGGGATGCTTTCTTT. Protein: CASSLAGDAFF.

V and J are TRBV27 and TRBJ1-1; D not resolved. CDR1 and CDR2 from the germline V gene are MNHEY and SMNVEV (reference sequence). The length of the CDR3 is 13 residues. V lost 4 bases to trimming and J lost 3 bases, with 9 bases between them. The CDR3 here is CASSWVRDTEAFF. The CDR3 coding sequence is TGTGCCAGCAGTTGGGTGCGGGACACTGAAGCTTTCTTT.

This sequence joins TRBV11-3 and TRBJ1-1; D is unresolved. From germline, CDR1 is SGHNT and CDR2 YENEEA. The CDR3 consists of 12 residues. Trimming pared 7 bases from V and 6 bases from J, leaving 12 bases between. DNA for the CDR3: TGTGCCAGCACCCCGGTGAGGGCTGAAGCTTTCTTT. It is translated as CASTPVRAEAFF.

This clone was counted only a few times. The chain uses TRBV5-4 and TRBJ2-7; the match to TRBD2 covers 7 bases. This CDR3 is built from 14 residues. Per the germline V gene, CDR1 is SGHNT and CDR2 is YYREEE (reference sequence). J gave up 3 bases and V 4 bases, and 7 bases lay outside the gene matches. CDR3 sequence reads: CASSRGLVSYEQYF. The CDR3 region has the DNA TGTGCCAGCAGCCGTGGACTAGTGAGCTACGAGCAGTACTTC.

This chain uses TRBV30 with TRBJ1-2, with TRBD1 as a possible D gene (5 bases). This CDR3 is built from 14 residues. CDR1 and CDR2 (germline): GTSNPN, SVGIG (reference sequence). Trimming cost V 8 bases and J 7 bases, with 23 bases left between them. CDR3 coding DNA: TGTGCCGGCCACCCCCAGGGAGGGGCCCGTGGCTACACCTTC. This translates into CAGHPQGGARGYTF.

In its sample, this clone was seen a few times. The rearrangement links TRBV28 to TRBJ2-7, with a tentative D call TRBD1 (6 bases). Germline values: CDR1 MDHEN, CDR2 SYDVKM. The length of the CDR3 is 13 residues. The V end lost 4 bases, the J end lost 8 bases, and 15 bases lay between the germline ends. DNA of the CDR3: TGTGCCAGCAGTTACCGACCAGGGGATCAGCAGTACTTC. This codes for CASSYRPGDQQYF. Using reference TRBV28 and TRBJ2-7 for the parts outside the CDR3, the full variable domain is DVKVTQSSRYLVKRTGEKVFLECVQDMDHENMFWYRQDPGLGLRLIYFSYDVKMKEKGDIPEGYSVSREKKERFSLILESASTNQTSMYLCASSYRPGDQQYFGPGTRLTVT.

The V gene is TRBV7-2, the J gene TRBJ1-1; 9 positions match TRBD1. Germline V gene data show CDR1 as SGHTA and CDR2 as FQGNSA. The CDR3 is made up of 16 amino acids. Trimming cost V 4 bases and J 1 base; bases outside gene matches: 7. CDR3 nucleotides: TGTGCCAGCAGCTCAGCGCCGGGACAGGGGAACACTGAAGCTTTCTTT. Its translation is CASSSAPGQGNTEAFF.

V usage is TRBV2 and J usage is TRBJ2-7; 10 bases align to TRBD2. The CDR3 sequence is 15 residues long. Germline lookup yields CDR1 SNHLY and CDR2 FYNNEI. Germline trimming cut 1 base from V and 2 bases from J; bases unmatched to any gene: 2. The CDR3: CASSEGTSGPYEQYF. CDR3 coding DNA: TGTGCCAGCAGTGAAGGGACTAGCGGCCCCTACGAGCAGTACTTC.

V gene TRBV28 combines with J gene TRBJ2-7; 15 bases are shared with TRBD2. Trimming took 3 bases from V and 2 from J; bases not matched to a gene: 2. The CDR3 loop spans 16 amino acids. Germline values: CDR1 MDHEN, CDR2 SYDVKM. DNA for the CDR3: TGTGCCAGCAGTTTCCGGACTAGCGGGAGGGCCTACGAGCAGTACTTC. Its protein is CASSFRTSGRAYEQYF.

The table lists this clone with a few counts. J is TRBJ2-1 and V is TRBV3-1 (or the pseudogene TRBV3-2); 9 nucleotides align to TRBD2. This CDR3 is built from 15 residues. Germline CDR1 is LGHDT and CDR2 is YNNKEL (reference sequence). V was clipped by 2 bases and J by 2 bases; unmatched bases: 1. In DNA, the CDR3 is TGTGCCAGCAGCCAAATAGCGGGAGCCTACAATGAGCAGTTCTTC. Translating gives CASSQIAGAYNEQFF.

The chain joins TRBV9 to TRBJ1-1; D is possibly TRBD1 (5 bases). With 2 bases removed from V and 4 bases from J, the gap between germline ends came to 12 bases. The V gene's germline CDR1 is SGDLS and CDR2 YYNGEE. The CDR3 extends over 14 amino acids. This CDR3 is CASSVLTGGTEAFF. DNA of the CDR3: TGTGCCAGCAGCGTGTTGACGGGGGGCACTGAAGCTTTCTTT.

The chain combines TRBV7-6 with TRBJ1-4, with 8 nucleotides matching TRBD1. This CDR3 spans 15 amino acids. Germline V gene data show CDR1 as SGHVS and CDR2 as FNYEAQ. J lost 6 bases, V lost 1 base, and 4 bases had no gene match. CDR3: CASSLVGQGYEKLFF. CDR3 nucleotide sequence: TGTGCCAGCAGCTTAGTAGGACAGGGATATGAAAAACTGTTTTTT.

This sequence joins TRBV9 and TRBJ2-7, with a possible D match to TRBD2 (5 bases). Germline V lookup: CDR1 SGDLS, CDR2 YYNGEE. The CDR3 totals 13 residues. The V end was cut by 3 bases, the J end by 0 bases, with 7 bases between. This CDR3 reads CASSASGSYEQYF. CDR3 sequence (DNA): TGTGCCAGCAGCGCAAGCGGCTCCTACGAGCAGTACTTC.

V and J are TRBV12-3 or TRBV12-4 and TRBJ1-2, with a possible D match to TRBD1 (6 bases). The V gene lost 5 bases and the J gene lost 7 bases, with 14 bases spanning the gap. This CDR3 contains 13 residues. CDR3 bases: TGTGCCAGCAGTCTCCCGGGGGGCGGTGGCTACACCTTC. This translates into CASSLPGGGGYTF.